Described below is a single T cell receptor (beta chain) sequence and its context. Only in-frame clones appear in the TCRdb table, and some are missing; sequencing was by immunoSEQ multiplex PCR. The sample has approximately 47,000 clones; 65% to 85% are singletons. Input was roughly 600 ng to 6,004 ng of genomic DNA from tumor or blood. This sample was taken from a study of T cells in tumors after PD-1 blockade. The V end lost 0 bases, the J end lost 4 bases, and 11 bases lay between the germline ends. Germline V CDR1 and CDR2: SGDLS, YYNGEE. There are 15 residues in the CDR3. This TCR was sampled from a human donor with advanced basal cell or squamous cell carcinoma (not recorded which). V gene TRBV9 combines with J gene TRBJ1-5; D unclear. The source was PBMCs, collected before anti-PD-1 therapy. CDR3 sequence (DNA): TGTGCCAGCAGCGTAGATGGGCAGGAGAATCAGCCCCAGCATTTT. Amino acid sequence: CASSVDGQENQPQHF.